This T cell receptor (beta chain) was recovered during a study of graft-versus-host responses after intestinal transplantation. Study background: Recipients were given multivisceral, liver-intestinal, or isolated intestinal transplants.

This CDR3 contains 13 residues. V lost 7 bases to trimming and J lost 0 bases, with 10 bases between them. CDR1 MNHNS and CDR2 SASEGT come from the germline V gene. Study-wide results and limits: In patients with graft-donor T cell macrochimerism, allograft graft-versus-host to host-versus-graft clonal ratios were high. The recipient marrow held GvH clones, and some of them showed up first in ileum or blood. Declining HvG levels early post-transplant were linked to peak circulating GvH clone levels.

Sequenced by immunoSEQ multiplex PCR; TCRdb stores in-frame clones only, minus some. The data hold roughly 100,000 clones, with under 95% observed a single time. In regard to this clone: Its matching antigen is unknown.

The chain joins TRBV6-1 to TRBJ2-7, with D hard to call. The sequencing here drew on unstimulated CD8+ T cells sorted from spleen or lymph node cells, taken before intestinal transplant. This TCR was recovered from a human donor who received an intestinal transplant. The CDR3 region has the DNA TGTGCCAGCATCAAGGAAACCTCCTACGAGCAGTACTTC. It translates to CASIKETSYEQYF.